These 19 T cell receptor beta chains share one sample of origin, sequenced in a study of cytomegalovirus exposure and HLA in healthy donors. Data came from immunoSEQ multiplex PCR; TCRdb stores just in-frame clones and leaves some out. The sample consists of roughly 43,000 clones, over 85% of them appearing once. Material for sequencing was PBMCs. Receptor source: a woman aged 18 to 35 in good health and CMV-seronegative.

This clone occurred a few times. In nucleotides, the CDR3 is TGCGCCAGCAGCCAAGAAGGGGTGGGCTCTGGGGCCAACGTCCTGACTTTC. Translating gives CASSQEGVGSGANVLTF. This sequence joins TRBV4-1 and TRBJ2-6; the D gene is possibly TRBD1 (5 bases). Trimming removed 0 bases from V and 0 bases from J, with 9 bases in between. The CDR3 loop spans 17 amino acids. The V gene's germline CDR1 is MGHRA and CDR2 YSYEKL.

This chain joins TRBV6-1 and TRBJ2-3, with 8 bases that match TRBD2. CDR1 and CDR2 from the germline V gene are MNHNS and SASEGT. CDR3 size: 15 residues. The junction had 8 bases not matched to a gene; V was cut back by 0 bases and J by 9 bases. As DNA, the CDR3 is TGTGCCAGCAGTGAAGCGCTGGGCGGGAGGTACACGCAGTATTTT. It encodes CASSEALGGRYTQYF.

The rearrangement links TRBV29-1 to TRBJ1-1; D gene unclear. The CDR3 consists of 10 residues. V dropped 5 bases and J dropped 11 bases, with 12 bases sitting between them. The germline V gene has CDR1 SQVTM and CDR2 ANQGSEA. The CDR3 DNA sequence: TGCAGCGTTTTTAAGGCACAGGCTTTCTTT. This codes for CSVFKAQAFF.

The chain carries TRBV5-8 and TRBJ2-5; 10 nucleotides agree with TRBD2. The V gene's germline CDR1 is SGHTS and CDR2 YDEGEE. The J segment lost 4 bases and the V segment lost 0 bases, leaving 12 bases of the junction unmatched. There are 18 residues in the CDR3. CDR3 in DNA: TGTGCCAGCAGCTTGGAATTTGCTAGCGGGAGCAAGGGAGAGACCCAGTACTTC. It specifies CASSLEFASGSKGETQYF.

The V gene is TRBV5-4, the J gene TRBJ2-3; 7 nucleotides agree with TRBD2. The CDR3 loop spans 15 amino acids. V was clipped by 2 bases and J by 1 base; unmatched bases: 4. The germline gives CDR1 SGHNT, CDR2 YYREEE (reference sequence). CDR3 nucleotides: TGTGCCAGCAGCTTCAAGCTAGCGGGCACAGATACGCAGTATTTT. It yields the protein CASSFKLAGTDTQYF.

J is TRBJ2-7 and V is TRBV5-1, with 10 bases aligning to TRBD1. With 2 bases clipped from V and 6 bases from J, the junction kept 2 bases outside the gene matches. Germline V gene lookup returns CDR1 SGHRS and CDR2 YFSETQ. The CDR3 has 13 amino acids. This CDR3 reads CASSFGQGGEQYF. The CDR3 bases are TGCGCCAGCAGCTTTGGACAGGGGGGCGAGCAGTACTTC. Looking up the rest from reference TRBV5-1 and TRBJ2-7 gives the full variable domain: KAGVTQTPRYLIKTRGQQVTLSCSPISGHRSVSWYQQTPGQGLQFLFEYFSETQRNKGNFPGRFSGRQFSNSRSEMNVSTLELGDSALYLCASSFGQGGEQYFGPGTRLTVT.

The gene calls are TRBV9 and TRBJ1-1; the match to TRBD1 covers 9 bases. V lost 4 bases and J lost 3; bases outside the gene matches: 10. Germline V lookup: CDR1 SGDLS, CDR2 YYNGEE. This CDR3 comprises 16 residues. The CDR3 is CASSPVGTGRDTEAFF. The CDR3 DNA reads as TGTGCCAGCAGCCCCGTAGGGACAGGGCGGGACACTGAAGCTTTCTTT.

This clone was seen only once. This sequence joins TRBV4-1 and TRBJ1-4; no reliable D call. The CDR3 length is 16 residues. Germline V CDR1 and CDR2: MGHRA, YSYEKL. Trimming took off 4 bases at V and 8 bases at J, with 20 bases between the two ends. The CDR3 sequence is CASSPRSGSIKEKLFF. CDR3 DNA: TGCGCCAGCAGCCCACGGAGTGGCAGCATAAAGGAAAAACTGTTTTTT.

The chain combines TRBV19 with TRBJ2-1; possible D gene TRBD2, 5 bases. V lost 4 bases and J 6 bases, leaving 13 bases between the germline ends. Germline loops: CDR1 LNHDA, CDR2 SQIVND (reference sequence). This CDR3 is built from 14 residues. DNA for the CDR3: TGTGCCAGTAGTACGGGGTCACCATTCAATGAGCAGTTCTTC. Encoded protein: CASSTGSPFNEQFF. The variable domain in full, with the rest retrieved from reference TRBV19 and TRBJ2-1, is DGGITQSPKYLFRKEGQNVTLSCEQNLNHDAMYWYRQDPGQGLRLIYYSQIVNDFQKGDIAEGYSVSREKKESFPLTVTSAQKNPTAFYLCASSTGSPFNEQFFGPGTRLTVL.

The chain has TRBV28 and TRBJ1-2; D is unclear. The V end was cut by 7 bases, the J end by 5 bases, with 17 bases between. This CDR3 has 14 residues. The V gene's germline CDR1 is MDHEN and CDR2 SYDVKM. The CDR3 reads CASTLGGLTYGYTF. The CDR3 nucleotides read TGTGCCAGCACCCTTGGCGGACTAACTTATGGCTACACCTTC.

This chain joins TRBV19 and TRBJ2-1, with D perhaps TRBD1 (5 bases). This CDR3 is built from 16 residues. Germline CDR1 and CDR2: LNHDA and SQIVND (reference sequence). Trimming took 5 bases from V and 5 from J, leaving 19 bases between them. CDR3 bases: TGTGCCAGTAGTCCCCATATCCAGGGTATAGACAATGAGCAGTTCTTC. It translates to CASSPHIQGIDNEQFF.

This chain joins TRBV6-1 and TRBJ2-1, with TRBD2 identical over 12 bases. The germline V gene has CDR1 MNHNS and CDR2 SASEGT. The CDR3 contains 16 residues. Trimming at V came to 4 bases and at J to 7 bases, leaving 8 bases not matched to a gene. The CDR3 region has the DNA TGTGCCAGCAGTGTACTAGCGGGGGGCTCAGGGAATGAGCAGTTCTTC. Translation gives CASSVLAGGSGNEQFF.

The V and J genes are TRBV18 and TRBJ1-1; 7 bases align to TRBD1. Germline loops: CDR1 KGHSH, CDR2 LQKENI. J was trimmed by 1 base and V by 3 bases; bases with no gene match: 8. This CDR3 spans 16 amino acids. Here the CDR3 reads CASSPDPGQTNTEAFF. Written as DNA, the CDR3 is TGTGCCAGCTCACCTGACCCGGGACAGACGAACACTGAAGCTTTCTTT.

This chain connects TRBV29-1 to TRBJ2-5; no clear D. This CDR3 has 10 amino acids. V was clipped by 4 bases and J by 2 bases, with 2 bases between them. From germline, CDR1 is SQVTM and CDR2 ANQGSEA. The CDR3 DNA reads as TGCAGCGTTGCACAAGAGACCCAGTACTTC. Translated, it gives CSVAQETQYF.

This clone appeared a single time. The chain links TRBV11-2 to TRBJ2-7; 13 positions agree with TRBD2. The V and J ends lost 5 bases and 6 bases, in that order; junction bases with no gene match: 7. This CDR3 region has 15 residues. From germline, CDR1 is SGHAT and CDR2 FQNNGV. CDR3 amino acids: CASSPLTSGRSEQYF. CDR3 nucleotides: TGTGCCAGCAGCCCCCTGACTAGCGGGAGGAGCGAGCAGTACTTC.

The rearrangement uses TRBV15 and TRBJ1-1; no reliable D call. Trimming removed 5 bases from V and 6 bases from J, with 10 bases in between. CDR3 length equals 12 residues. Germline loops: CDR1 LNHNV, CDR2 YYDKDF (reference sequence). The CDR3 is CATSSDRAEAFF. The CDR3 nucleotides are TGTGCCACCAGCTCCGATAGAGCTGAAGCTTTCTTT.

V and J are TRBV7-9 and TRBJ2-7, with D tentatively TRBD1 (6 bases). This CDR3 spans 15 amino acids. CDR1 SEHNR and CDR2 FQNEAQ come from the germline V gene (reference sequence). V was pared by 5 bases and J by 0 bases, with 14 bases between. CDR3 protein: CASSPQSDSSYEQYF. DNA for the CDR3: TGTGCCAGCAGCCCCCAATCGGACAGCTCCTACGAGCAGTACTTC.

The rearrangement links TRBV27 to TRBJ2-1; 7 bases are shared with TRBD2. The CDR3 has 14 residues. The ends lost 6 bases at V and 6 bases at J; junction bases unmatched: 8. Germline CDR1 and CDR2: MNHEY and SMNVEV (reference sequence). This CDR3 reads CASRGFGLGNEQFF. The CDR3 DNA is TGTGCCAGCAGGGGTTTTGGACTAGGCAATGAGCAGTTCTTC.

The rearrangement links TRBV5-1 to TRBJ2-1; 8 bases map to TRBD2. This CDR3 has 16 residues. With 2 bases clipped from V and 5 bases from J, the junction kept 9 bases outside the gene matches. Germline V gives CDR1 SGHRS, CDR2 YFSETQ. The CDR3 here is CASSFREGYNDNEQFF. CDR3 DNA: TGCGCCAGCAGCTTCCGGGAGGGCTACAATGACAATGAGCAGTTCTTC.